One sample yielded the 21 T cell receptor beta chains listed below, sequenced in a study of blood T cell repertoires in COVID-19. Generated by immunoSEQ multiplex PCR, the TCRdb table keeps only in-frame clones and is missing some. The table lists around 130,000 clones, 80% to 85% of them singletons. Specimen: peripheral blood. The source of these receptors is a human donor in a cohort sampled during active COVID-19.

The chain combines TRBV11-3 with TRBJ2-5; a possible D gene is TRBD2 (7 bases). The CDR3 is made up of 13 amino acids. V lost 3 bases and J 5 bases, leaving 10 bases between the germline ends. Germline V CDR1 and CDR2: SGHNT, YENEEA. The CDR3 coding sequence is TGTGCCAGCAGCTTTAAGGGGGGGGAGACCCAGTACTTC. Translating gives CASSFKGGETQYF.

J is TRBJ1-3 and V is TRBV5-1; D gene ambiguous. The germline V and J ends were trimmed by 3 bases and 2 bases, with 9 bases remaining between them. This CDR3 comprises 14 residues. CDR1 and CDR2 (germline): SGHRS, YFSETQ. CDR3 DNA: TGCGCCAGCAGCTCCGACATACCTGGAAACACCATATATTTT. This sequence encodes CASSSDIPGNTIYF.

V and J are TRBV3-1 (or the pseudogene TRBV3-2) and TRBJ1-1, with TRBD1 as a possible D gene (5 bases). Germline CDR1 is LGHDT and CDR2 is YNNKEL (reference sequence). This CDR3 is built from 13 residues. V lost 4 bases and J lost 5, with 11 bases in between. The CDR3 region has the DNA TGTGCCAGCAGCCCCGGCGGGGGGACTGAAGCTTTCTTT. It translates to CASSPGGGTEAFF.

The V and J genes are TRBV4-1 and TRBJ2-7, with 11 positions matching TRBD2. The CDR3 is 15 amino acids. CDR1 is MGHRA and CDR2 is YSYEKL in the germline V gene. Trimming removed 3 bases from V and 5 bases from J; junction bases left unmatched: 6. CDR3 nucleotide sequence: TGCGCCAGCAGCCACACTAGCGGGGGCTGGGACGAGCAGTACTTC. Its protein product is CASSHTSGGWDEQYF.

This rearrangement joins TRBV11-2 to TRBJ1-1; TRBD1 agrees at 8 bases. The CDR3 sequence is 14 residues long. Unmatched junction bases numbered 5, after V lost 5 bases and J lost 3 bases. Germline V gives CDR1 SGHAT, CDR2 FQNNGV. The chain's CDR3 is CASSRTGRDTEAFF. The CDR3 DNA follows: TGTGCCAGCAGCCGGACAGGGCGGGACACTGAAGCTTTCTTT.

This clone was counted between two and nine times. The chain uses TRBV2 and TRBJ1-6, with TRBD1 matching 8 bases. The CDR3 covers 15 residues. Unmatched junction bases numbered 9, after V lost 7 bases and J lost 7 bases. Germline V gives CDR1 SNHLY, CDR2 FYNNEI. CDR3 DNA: TGTGCCAGCAATCCCGACAGGGGATTCAATTCACCCCTCCACTTT. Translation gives CASNPDRGFNSPLHF.

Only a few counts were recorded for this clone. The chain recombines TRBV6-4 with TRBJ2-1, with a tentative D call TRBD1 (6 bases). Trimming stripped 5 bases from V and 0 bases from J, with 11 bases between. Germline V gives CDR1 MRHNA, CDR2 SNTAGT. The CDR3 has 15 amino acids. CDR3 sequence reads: CASSYRESSYNEQFF. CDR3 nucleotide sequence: TGTGCCAGCAGTTACAGGGAGAGCTCCTACAATGAGCAGTTCTTC.

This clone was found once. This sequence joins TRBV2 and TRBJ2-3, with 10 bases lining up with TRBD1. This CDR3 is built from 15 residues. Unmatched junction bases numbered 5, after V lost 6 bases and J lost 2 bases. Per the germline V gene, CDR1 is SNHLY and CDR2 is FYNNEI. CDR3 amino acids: CASRGQGPATDTQYF. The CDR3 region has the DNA TGTGCCAGCAGGGGACAGGGGCCGGCCACAGATACGCAGTATTTT.

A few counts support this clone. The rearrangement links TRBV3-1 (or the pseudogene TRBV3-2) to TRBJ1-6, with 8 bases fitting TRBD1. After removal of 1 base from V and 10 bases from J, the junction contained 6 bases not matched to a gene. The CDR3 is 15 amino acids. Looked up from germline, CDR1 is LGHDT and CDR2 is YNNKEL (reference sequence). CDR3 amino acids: CASSQVTGGGSPLHF. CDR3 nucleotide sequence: TGTGCCAGCAGCCAAGTCACAGGGGGGGGATCACCCCTCCACTTT.

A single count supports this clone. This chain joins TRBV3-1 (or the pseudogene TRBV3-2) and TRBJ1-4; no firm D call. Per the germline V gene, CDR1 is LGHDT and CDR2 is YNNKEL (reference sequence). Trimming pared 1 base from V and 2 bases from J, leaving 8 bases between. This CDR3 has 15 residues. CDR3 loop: CASSQALGTNEKLFF. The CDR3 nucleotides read TGTGCCAGCAGCCAAGCCTTGGGCACTAATGAAAAACTGTTTTTT.

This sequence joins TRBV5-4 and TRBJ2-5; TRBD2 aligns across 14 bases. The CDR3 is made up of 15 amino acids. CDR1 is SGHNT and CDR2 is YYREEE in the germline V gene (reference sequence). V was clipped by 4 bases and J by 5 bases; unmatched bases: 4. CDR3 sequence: CASSGRTSGGETQYF. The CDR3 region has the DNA TGTGCCAGCAGCGGACGGACTAGCGGGGGGGAGACCCAGTACTTC. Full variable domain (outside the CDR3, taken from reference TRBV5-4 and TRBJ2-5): ETGVTQSPTHLIKTRGQQVTLRCSSQSGHNTVSWYQQALGQGPQFIFQYYREEENGRGNFPPRFSGLQFPNYSSELNVNALELDDSALYLCASSGRTSGGETQYFGPGTRLLVL.

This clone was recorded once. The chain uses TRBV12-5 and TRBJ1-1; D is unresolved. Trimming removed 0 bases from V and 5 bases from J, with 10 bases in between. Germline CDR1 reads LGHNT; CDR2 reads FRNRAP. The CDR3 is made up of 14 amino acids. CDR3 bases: TGTGCTAGTGGTTTGGTAGGTAGAGGAACTGAAGCTTTCTTT. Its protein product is CASGLVGRGTEAFF.

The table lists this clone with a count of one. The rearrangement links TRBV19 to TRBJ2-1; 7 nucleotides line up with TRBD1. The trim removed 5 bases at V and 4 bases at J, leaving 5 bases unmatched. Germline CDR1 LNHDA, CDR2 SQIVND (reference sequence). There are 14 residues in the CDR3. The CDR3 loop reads CASSWGTEYNEQFF. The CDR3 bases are TGTGCCAGTAGTTGGGGGACAGAGTACAATGAGCAGTTCTTC.

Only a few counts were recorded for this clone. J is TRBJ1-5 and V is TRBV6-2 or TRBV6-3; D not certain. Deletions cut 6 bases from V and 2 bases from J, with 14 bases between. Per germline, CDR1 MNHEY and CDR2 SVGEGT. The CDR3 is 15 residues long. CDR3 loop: CASSQSVRRNQPQHF. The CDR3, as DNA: TGTGCCAGCAGCCAAAGCGTGAGACGCAATCAGCCCCAGCATTTT.

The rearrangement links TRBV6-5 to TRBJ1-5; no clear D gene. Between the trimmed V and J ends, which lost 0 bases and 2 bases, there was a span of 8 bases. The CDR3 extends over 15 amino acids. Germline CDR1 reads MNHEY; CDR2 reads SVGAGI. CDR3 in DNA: TGTGCCAGCAGTTACTCATATTATGGCAATCAGCCCCAGCATTTT. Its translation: CASSYSYYGNQPQHF.

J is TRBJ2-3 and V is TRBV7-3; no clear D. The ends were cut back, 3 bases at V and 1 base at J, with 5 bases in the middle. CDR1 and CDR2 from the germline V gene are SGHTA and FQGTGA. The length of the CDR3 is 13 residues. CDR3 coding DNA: TGTGCCAGCAGCTTGTATCGCACAGATACGCAGTATTTT. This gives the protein CASSLYRTDTQYF. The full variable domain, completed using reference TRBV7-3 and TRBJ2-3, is GAGVSQTPSNKVTEKGKYVELRCDPISGHTALYWYRQSLGQGPEFLIYFQGTGAADDSGLPNDRFFAVRPEGSVSTLKIQRTERGDSAVYLCASSLYRTDTQYFGPGTRLTVL.

The CDR3 region is CASRVNREIYNEQFF. For the CDR3, the DNA is TGTGCCAGCAGAGTAAACAGGGAGATCTACAATGAGCAGTTCTTC. This chain connects TRBV2 to TRBJ2-1, with D possibly matching TRBD1 (6 bases). Trimming shortened V by 6 bases and J by 3 bases, and 15 bases separated the two germline ends. CDR3 length equals 15 residues. Germline assignment: CDR1 SNHLY and CDR2 FYNNEI. The variable domain in full, with the rest retrieved from reference TRBV2 and TRBJ2-1, is EPEVTQTPSHQVTQMGQEVILRCVPISNHLYFYWYRQILGQKVEFLVSFYNNEISEKSEIFDDQFSVERPDGSNFTLKIRSTKLEDSAMYFCASRVNREIYNEQFFGPGTRLTVL.

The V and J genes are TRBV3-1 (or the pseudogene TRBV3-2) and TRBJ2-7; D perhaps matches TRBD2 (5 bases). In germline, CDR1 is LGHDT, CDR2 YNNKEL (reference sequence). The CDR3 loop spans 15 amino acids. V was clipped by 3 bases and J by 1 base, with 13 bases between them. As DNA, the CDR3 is TGTGCCAGCAGCCAGGCGCGACGGGGTTCCTACGAGCAGTACTTC. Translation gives CASSQARRGSYEQYF.

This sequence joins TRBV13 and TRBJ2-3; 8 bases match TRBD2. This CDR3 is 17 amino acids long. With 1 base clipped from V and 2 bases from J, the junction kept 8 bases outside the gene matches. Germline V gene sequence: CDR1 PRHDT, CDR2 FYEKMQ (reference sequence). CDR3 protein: CASSLEPAGGHTDTQYF. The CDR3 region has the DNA TGTGCCAGCAGCTTAGAACCCGCGGGGGGTCACACAGATACGCAGTATTTT.

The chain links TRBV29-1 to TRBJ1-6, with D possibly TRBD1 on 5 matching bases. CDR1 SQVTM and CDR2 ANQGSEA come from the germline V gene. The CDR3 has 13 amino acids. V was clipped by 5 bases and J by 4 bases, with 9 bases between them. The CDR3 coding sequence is TGCAGCGTTCGAGCAGGGTATAATTCACCCCTCCACTTT. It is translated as CSVRAGYNSPLHF.

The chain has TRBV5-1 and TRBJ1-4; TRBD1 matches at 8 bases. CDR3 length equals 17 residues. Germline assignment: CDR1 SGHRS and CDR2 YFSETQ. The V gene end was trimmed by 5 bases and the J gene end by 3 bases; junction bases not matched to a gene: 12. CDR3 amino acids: CASSFRQGARSNEKLFF. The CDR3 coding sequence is TGCGCCAGCAGTTTTAGGCAGGGGGCGCGTTCTAATGAAAAACTGTTTTTT.